The T cell receptor (beta chain) described here comes from a study of vaccination and CD4 T cells after COVID-19. About the study: Two of the convalescents were Hispanic, and convalescents were six males and four females. Between diagnosis and the drawing of post-COVID samples lay a median 101 days (range 35 to 161).

As for this clonotype: Its target is not known.

Treatment given: approximately nine-day PBMC culture with coronavirus spike peptide pools or control peptides (ViraFEST assay). CD4+ T cells that had been cultured provided DNA sequenced with the Oncomine TCR Beta short-read assay. TCRdb re-derived calls from the PCR reads in MiXCR, one entry per CDR3 protein. The sample records about 20,000 distinct CDR3 sequences, around 52% being singletons. This TCR was sampled from a human donor who had recovered from COVID-19. The sample taken for sequencing was CD4+ T cells from blood, cultured in vitro.

The CDR3 region has the DNA TGTGCCACCAGTGATTTCTCTTGGTATATACAAACCAATGAGCAGTTCTTC. It yields the protein CATSDFSWYIQTNEQFF. The chain carries TRBV24-1 and TRBJ2-1, with D unclear. Trimming left V 1 base short and J 6 bases short, with 18 bases between. CDR3 length equals 17 residues. Germline-derived CDR1 and CDR2 are KGHDR and SFDVKD.